The clone carrying this T cell receptor beta chain occurred a few times. The data originate from a study of cytomegalovirus exposure and HLA in healthy donors. PCR amplification relied on 60 Vbeta primers (plus 13 Jbeta primers). Using immunoSEQ multiplex PCR, the repertoire was profiled, and TCRdb retains in-frame clones only, with some absent. The sample carries fewer than 60,000 clones, 70% to 85% recorded once. The clonotype comes from a man aged 50 to 60 in good health and CMV-seronegative. Sequences were obtained from PBMCs.

The chain's CDR3 is CASSLEGQGAEKLFF. The DNA of the CDR3 is TGCGCCAGCAGCTTGGAGGGACAGGGGGCGGAAAAACTGTTTTTT. The chain is built from TRBV5-1 and TRBJ1-4; 12 nucleotides align to TRBD1. CDR3 length: 15 amino acids. Germline V gene lookup returns CDR1 SGHRS and CDR2 YFSETQ. The junction had 2 bases not matched to a gene; V was cut back by 0 bases and J by 8 bases.